One and the same sample provided the 27 T cell receptor beta chains below, sequenced in a study of identical twins. TCRdb reanalysed the 5' RACE reads using MiXCR and keeps one entry per CDR3 protein. The table includes some 710,000 distinct CDR3 sequences, less than 7% detected once. Sequencing was done on a sample of naive T cells sorted from blood. Receptors originate from a man aged 18 to 29 in good health.

This chain links TRBV14 with TRBJ2-2; 7 nucleotides align to TRBD1. Germline CDR1 and CDR2: SGHDN and FVKESK. J lost 3 bases, V lost 3 bases, and 7 bases had no gene match. The CDR3 has 16 residues. Written as DNA, the CDR3 is TGTGCCAGCAGCCACGGTAGACAGGGATACACCGGGGAGCTGTTTTTT. This gives the protein CASSHGRQGYTGELFF.

This clonotype was seen ten or more times. The V call is TRBV20-1, the J call TRBJ2-1; 10 nucleotides agree with TRBD2. Germline CDR1 reads DFQATT; CDR2 reads SNEGSKA (reference sequence). There are 14 residues in the CDR3. V dropped 8 bases and J dropped 4; count of bases not matched to a gene: 8. For the CDR3, the DNA is TGCAGTACCAGAGCGGGAGGGCCTTACAATGAGCAGTTCTTC. As protein: CSTRAGGPYNEQFF.

The sample holds many counts of this clonotype. The chain has TRBV29-1 and TRBJ2-1, with D perhaps matching TRBD1 (6 bases). The CDR3 totals 13 residues. Germline V gene data show CDR1 as SQVTM and CDR2 as ANQGSEA. Trimming stripped 8 bases from V and 4 bases from J, with 15 bases between. The CDR3 region has the DNA TGCAGCCCCCAACTCCAGGGGTACAATGAGCAGTTCTTC. This encodes CSPQLQGYNEQFF.

The sample holds many counts of this clonotype. This chain uses TRBV5-1 with TRBJ2-2, with TRBD2 matching over 15 bases. Germline CDR1 is SGHRS and CDR2 is YFSETQ. Trimming cost V 4 bases and J 7 bases; bases outside gene matches: 5. This CDR3 has 16 amino acids. The CDR3 DNA follows: TGCGCCAGCAGCACGGGACTAGCGGGAGGAGTCGGGGAGCTGTTTTTT. Translation: CASSTGLAGGVGELFF.

This clonotype has a handful of counts. CDR3 protein: CASSLDNRGAPGRAKNIQYF. Here the CDR3 DNA reads TGCGCCAGCAGCTTGGACAACAGGGGAGCGCCGGGACGGGCCAAAAACATTCAGTACTTC. This chain uses TRBV5-1 with TRBJ2-4, with TRBD1 matching 7 bases. CDR3 length: 20 amino acids. Per germline, CDR1 SGHRS and CDR2 YFSETQ. The J segment lost 1 base and the V segment lost 0 bases, leaving 16 bases of the junction unmatched.

This clonotype was observed at least ten times. This rearrangement joins TRBV12-3 or TRBV12-4 to TRBJ2-4; D is perhaps TRBD1 or TRBD2 (5 bases each). The CDR3 runs 12 residues. Between the trimmed V and J ends, which lost 6 bases and 7 bases, there was a span of 10 bases. The CDR3 DNA reads as TGTGCCAGCAGGGGGGACGAGAACATTCAGTACTTC. It yields the protein CASRGDENIQYF.

This clonotype was picked up a small number of times. The V and J genes are TRBV6-5 and TRBJ2-6; perhaps D is TRBD1 or TRBD2 (5 bases each). Germline loops: CDR1 MNHEY, CDR2 SVGAGI. Trimming cost V 0 bases and J 0 bases, with 12 bases left between them. This CDR3 is built from 18 residues. The CDR3 region is CASSYSMMGDSGANVLTF. CDR3 bases: TGTGCCAGCAGTTACTCGATGATGGGGGACTCTGGGGCCAACGTCCTGACTTTC.

There are many counts of this clonotype. This rearrangement joins TRBV9 to TRBJ2-1; possibly TRBD1 for D (6 bases). Germline CDR1 reads SGDLS; CDR2 reads YYNGEE. V lost 3 bases, J lost 6 bases, and 25 bases lay in between. This CDR3 is built from 18 residues. The CDR3 reads CASSAQDTGISYGNEQFF. DNA for the CDR3: TGTGCCAGCAGCGCCCAAGACACAGGGATTTCGTATGGCAATGAGCAGTTCTTC.

This clonotype was recorded at least ten times. The chain links TRBV4-3 to TRBJ2-1; 8 bases map to TRBD1. From germline, CDR1 is LGHNA and CDR2 YSLEER. The CDR3 sequence is 16 residues long. J was trimmed by 3 bases and V by 0 bases; bases with no gene match: 4. CDR3 amino acids: CASSQDGTGNYNEQFF. DNA of the CDR3: TGCGCCAGCAGCCAAGACGGGACAGGAAACTACAATGAGCAGTTCTTC.

This clonotype was counted many times. V and J are TRBV9 and TRBJ1-6; a weak D match, TRBD1 (5 bases). The V gene lost 0 bases and the J gene lost 8 bases, with 12 bases spanning the gap. The germline gives CDR1 SGDLS, CDR2 YYNGEE. The CDR3 is made up of 15 amino acids. The CDR3 DNA reads as TGTGCCAGCAGCGTAGCGGCAGGGAGCGATTCACCCCTCCACTTT. This encodes CASSVAAGSDSPLHF.

This clonotype was counted at least ten times. One junction end does not reproduce the germline sequence, and a read error may be involved. The V gene is TRBV3-1, the J gene TRBJ2-1; tentatively, D is TRBD1 or TRBD2 (5 bases each). CDR1 is LGHDT and CDR2 is YNNKEL in the germline V gene (reference sequence). The CDR3 consists of 17 residues. The CDR3, as DNA: TGTGCCAGCAGACAAGAGGGGACCCTGGGGTCCTACAATGAGCAGTTCTTC. Translation gives CASRQEGTLGSYNEQFF.

This clonotype has a handful of counts. The V call is TRBV12-3 or TRBV12-4, the J call TRBJ2-3; D is perhaps TRBD2 (5 bases). V lost 3 bases to trimming and J lost 7 bases, with 8 bases between them. CDR3 size: 12 residues. As DNA, the CDR3 is TGTGCCAGCAGTTTTTCGGGAAATACGCAGTATTTT. Residues: CASSFSGNTQYF.

This clonotype came up many times. V and J are TRBV20-1 and TRBJ2-1; the D gene is possibly TRBD2 (6 bases). The CDR3 length is 13 residues. Germline CDR1 is DFQATT and CDR2 is SNEGSKA (reference sequence). V lost 3 bases and J lost 2, with 8 bases in between. The CDR3 nucleotides are TGCAGTGCTAGTAGCGGAGCCTACAATGAGCAGTTCTTC. This gives the protein CSASSGAYNEQFF.

In its sample, this clonotype was seen a few times. This chain joins TRBV12-3 or TRBV12-4 and TRBJ1-5; a weak D match, TRBD1 (5 bases). The CDR3 covers 16 residues. Trimming took off 6 bases at V and 2 bases at J, with 17 bases between the two ends. CDR3 bases: TGTGCCAGCAGATCCCCCGGGACCGCGGGCAATCAGCCCCAGCATTTT. Protein sequence: CASRSPGTAGNQPQHF.

This clonotype was recorded at least ten times. V gene TRBV9 combines with J gene TRBJ1-3; the D gene is possibly TRBD1 (5 bases). CDR1 and CDR2 (germline): SGDLS, YYNGEE. The CDR3 length is 16 residues. V was clipped by 3 bases and J by 0 bases, with 13 bases between them. The CDR3 DNA reads TGTGCCAGCAGCGGCCCGGGACGGCTCTCTGGAAACACCATATATTTT. This translates into CASSGPGRLSGNTIYF.

This clonotype has ten or more counts. The CDR3, as DNA: TGCGCCAGCAGCCAAGATCAAAAGGGGATGTACGAGCAGTACTTC. Residues: CASSQDQKGMYEQYF. The genes are TRBV4-3 and TRBJ2-7; D is possibly TRBD1 (5 bases). Germline V gene lookup returns CDR1 LGHNA and CDR2 YSLEER. The CDR3 contains 15 residues. The germline V and J ends were trimmed by 0 bases and 4 bases, with 13 bases remaining between them.

This clonotype occurred many times. The chain uses TRBV7-9 and TRBJ2-1, with D possibly being TRBD1 or TRBD2 (6 bases each). This CDR3 contains 15 residues. Trimming removed 5 bases from V and 2 bases from J, with 13 bases in between. Germline V lookup: CDR1 SEHNR, CDR2 FQNEAQ (reference sequence). CDR3 nucleotide sequence: TGTGCCAGCAGCCCCCGACGGGGGCCCTACAATGAGCAGTTCTTC. The encoded protein is CASSPRRGPYNEQFF.

There are a few counts of this clonotype. The rearrangement uses TRBV7-8 and TRBJ2-1; tentatively, D is TRBD1 or TRBD2 (5 bases each). The germline V and J ends were trimmed by 0 bases and 4 bases, with 22 bases remaining between them. Germline V gene lookup returns CDR1 SGHVS and CDR2 FQNEAQ. The CDR3 has 19 residues. Written as DNA, the CDR3 is TGTGCCAGCAGCTTAGCGAGGGTAACCGGGACGCGACAATACAATGAGCAGTTCTTC. This encodes CASSLARVTGTRQYNEQFF. Full variable domain (remainder filled in from reference TRBV7-8 and TRBJ2-1): GAGVSQSPRYKVAKRGQDVALRCDPISGHVSLFWYQQALGQGPEFLTYFQNEAQLDKSGLPSDRFFAERPEGSVSTLKIQRTQQEDSAVYLCASSLARVTGTRQYNEQFFGPGTRLTVL.

This clonotype occurred many times. This chain uses TRBV27 with TRBJ2-7; TRBD1 matches 8 bases. J was trimmed by 4 bases and V by 3 bases; bases with no gene match: 5. From germline, CDR1 is MNHEY and CDR2 SMNVEV (reference sequence). The CDR3 consists of 14 residues. The CDR3 DNA reads TGTGCCAGCAGTTTTACAGGGGGGCGATACGAGCAGTACTTC. This gives the protein CASSFTGGRYEQYF.

This chain uses TRBV9 with TRBJ1-2; D ambiguous. Trimming removed 4 bases from V and 0 bases from J, with 13 bases in between. This CDR3 has 15 residues. Germline lookup yields CDR1 SGDLS and CDR2 YYNGEE. CDR3 sequence (DNA): TGTGCCAGCAGCCCGCGGACTGATTCTAACTATGGCTACACCTTC. This codes for CASSPRTDSNYGYTF. Complete variable domain (other parts from reference TRBV9 and TRBJ1-2): DSGVTQTPKHLITATGQRVTLRCSPRSGDLSVYWYQQSLDQGLQFLIQYYNGEERAKGNILERFSAQQFPDLHSELNLSSLELGDSALYFCASSPRTDSNYGYTFGSGTRLTVV.

This clonotype was counted many times. The V and J genes are TRBV7-9 and TRBJ1-4; no clear D gene. CDR1 is SEHNR, CDR2 FQNEAQ, per germline (reference sequence). The CDR3 runs to 14 residues. V lost 4 bases to trimming and J lost 8 bases, with 14 bases between them. The CDR3 here is CASSSQNRVEKLFF. The CDR3 bases are TGTGCCAGCAGCTCGCAAAACAGAGTGGAAAAACTGTTTTTT.

This clonotype was observed many times. The chain carries TRBV15 and TRBJ1-4, with a possible D match to TRBD1 (5 bases). Germline V gene data show CDR1 as LNHNV and CDR2 as YYDKDF (reference sequence). With 0 bases removed from V and 7 bases from J, the gap between germline ends came to 15 bases. The CDR3 covers 16 residues. The CDR3 spells CATSREGRGIGEKLFF. The CDR3 DNA reads as TGTGCCACCAGCAGAGAGGGGAGGGGTATCGGTGAAAAACTGTTTTTT.

This clonotype has ten or more counts. The chain is built from TRBV7-8 and TRBJ1-6; D not resolved. The CDR3 is 14 residues long. V shed 6 bases and J shed 6 bases, with 12 bases lying between them. Germline V gives CDR1 SGHVS, CDR2 FQNEAQ. The CDR3 is CASSHREGNSPLHF. The CDR3 nucleotides read TGTGCCAGCAGTCACCGAGAGGGTAATTCACCCCTCCACTTT.

This clonotype was counted ten times or more. The gene calls are TRBV18 and TRBJ2-3, with TRBD2 identical over 11 bases. The CDR3 runs 16 residues. CDR1 is KGHSH, CDR2 LQKENI, per germline. The trim removed 4 bases at V and 6 bases at J, leaving 9 bases unmatched. The CDR3 loop reads CASSQRGTSGPDTQYF. The CDR3 bases are TGTGCCAGCTCACAGCGCGGGACTAGCGGCCCCGATACGCAGTATTTT.

This clonotype was recorded a few times. This chain links TRBV6-1 with TRBJ2-6; D is uncertain. Trimming cost V 6 bases and J 2 bases, with 5 bases left between them. Germline CDR1 is MNHNS and CDR2 is SASEGT. The CDR3 is 13 residues long. The CDR3 sequence: CASRLAGANVLTF. The CDR3 DNA reads TGTGCCAGCAGGCTTGCTGGGGCCAACGTCCTGACTTTC.

This clonotype was counted only a few times. An end of the junction differs from the germline gene, which may be a read error. The J gene is TRBJ2-7, the V gene TRBV7-2, with a weak D call TRBD2 (5 bases). The germline CDR1 and CDR2 sequences are SGHTA and FQGNSA. The CDR3 has 15 residues. The CDR3 here is CASSLGAGASSEQYF. The CDR3, as DNA: TGTGCCAGCAGCTTAGGGGCGGGCGCTTCCTCCGAGCAGTACTTC.

This clonotype has a count of ten or more. The gene calls are TRBV12-3 or TRBV12-4 and TRBJ1-5; TRBD1 matches at 8 bases. CDR3 size: 14 residues. Trimming at V came to 3 bases and at J to 5 bases, leaving 3 bases not matched to a gene. The CDR3 loop reads CASSLDRADQPQHF. The CDR3 DNA reads TGTGCCAGCAGTTTGGACAGGGCAGATCAGCCCCAGCATTTT.